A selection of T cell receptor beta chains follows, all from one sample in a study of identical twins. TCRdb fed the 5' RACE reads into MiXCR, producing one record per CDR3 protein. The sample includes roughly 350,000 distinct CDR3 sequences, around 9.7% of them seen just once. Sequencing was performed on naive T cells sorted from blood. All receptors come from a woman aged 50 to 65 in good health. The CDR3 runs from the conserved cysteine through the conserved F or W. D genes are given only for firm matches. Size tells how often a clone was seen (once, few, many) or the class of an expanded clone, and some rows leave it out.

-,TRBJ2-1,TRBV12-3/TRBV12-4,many,CASSSSSGSSNEQFF,TGTGCCAGCAGTTCCTCCTCAGGGAGTAGCAATGAGCAGTTCTTC
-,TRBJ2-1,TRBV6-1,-,CASIRDGVYNEQFF,TGTGCCAGCATTCGGGACGGGGTTTACAATGAGCAGTTCTTC
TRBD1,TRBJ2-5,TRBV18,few,CASSRTTGSTPETQYF,TGTGCCAGCTCACGAACGACAGGGAGCACCCCGGAGACCCAGTACTTC
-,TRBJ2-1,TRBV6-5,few,CASSYSSATLYNEQFF,TGTGCCAGCAGTTACTCTTCCGCGACCCTCTACAATGAGCAGTTCTTC
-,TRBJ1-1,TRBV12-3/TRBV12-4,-,CASSLGTTTEAFF,TGTGCCAGCAGTCTAGGGACCACCACTGAAGCTTTCTTT
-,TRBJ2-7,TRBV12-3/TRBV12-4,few,CASILIGRTEQYF,TGTGCCAGCATCCTGATCGGTCGAACCGAGCAGTACTTC
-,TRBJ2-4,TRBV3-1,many,CASSQNWADLDIQYF,TGTGCCAGCAGCCAAAATTGGGCGGATCTAGACATTCAGTACTTC
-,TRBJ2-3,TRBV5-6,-,CASSPGTLTDTQYF,TGTGCCAGCAGCCCTGGGACACTCACAGATACGCAGTATTTT
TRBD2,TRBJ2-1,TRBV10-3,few,CAISVTSGNHREQFF,TGTGCCATCAGTGTTACTAGCGGGAACCACAGAGAGCAGTTCTTC
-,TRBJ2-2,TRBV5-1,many,CASSLSQGLDTGELFF,TGCGCCAGCAGCTTGTCCCAGGGGTTGGACACCGGGGAGCTGTTTTTT
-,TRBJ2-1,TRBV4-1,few,CASSQEGRGTYNEQFF,TGCGCCAGCAGCCAAGAGGGACGGGGGACCTACAATGAGCAGTTCTTC
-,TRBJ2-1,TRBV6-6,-,CASSTLGSNYNEQFF,TGTGCCAGCAGTACATTGGGCAGCAACTACAATGAGCAGTTCTTC
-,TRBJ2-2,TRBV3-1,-,CASSQGLSTGELFF,TGTGCCAGCAGCCAAGGACTTTCCACCGGGGAGCTGTTTTTT
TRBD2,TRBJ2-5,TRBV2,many,CASRREIQETQYF,TGTGCCAGCAGGCGGGAGATCCAAGAGACCCAGTACTTC
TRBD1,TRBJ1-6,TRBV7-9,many,CASSMPGTATYNSPLHF,TGTGCCAGCAGCATGCCCGGGACAGCCACCTATAATTCACCCCTCCACTTT
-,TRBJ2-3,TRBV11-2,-,CASSLSELHSLWKYF,TGTGCCAGCAGCTTATCGGAGCTTCACAGCCTATGGAAGTATTTT
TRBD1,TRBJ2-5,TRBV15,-,CSTSRGDRASGAQYF,TGTTCCACCAGCAGAGGGGACAGGGCTTCGGGGGCCCAGTACTTC
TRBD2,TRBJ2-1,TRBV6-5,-,CASSWTRGREQFF,TGTGCCAGCAGCTGGACTAGGGGTAGGGAGCAGTTCTTC
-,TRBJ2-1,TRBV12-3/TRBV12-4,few,CASSRIEQFF,TGTGCCAGCAGTCGGATTGAGCAGTTCTTC
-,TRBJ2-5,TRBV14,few,CASSQEMGETQYF,TGTGCCAGCAGCCAAGAGATGGGGGAGACCCAGTACTTC
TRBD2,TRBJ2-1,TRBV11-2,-,CASSWGGTNQFF,TGTGCCAGCAGCTGGGGCGGGACTAATCAGTTCTTC
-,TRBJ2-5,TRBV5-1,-,CASSPTAGARETQYF,TGCGCCAGCAGCCCTACAGCAGGGGCTCGGGAGACCCAGTACTTC
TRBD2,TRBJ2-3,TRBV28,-,CASSSGTSLAGGTDTQYF,TGTGCCAGCAGTTCAGGGACTTCGCTAGCGGGGGGCACAGATACGCAGTATTTT
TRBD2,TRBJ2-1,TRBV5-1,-,CASSLAPGVAGRNEQFF,TGCGCCAGCAGCTTAGCCCCGGGGGTAGCGGGACGCAATGAGCAGTTCTTC
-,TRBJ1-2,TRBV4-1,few,CASSQDIWGGGYTF,TGCGCCAGCAGCCAAGATATATGGGGGGGTGGCTACACCTTC